The clone carrying this TCR beta chain has more than one count but fewer than ten. The individuals who served as donors were healthy Caucasians living in Russia, aged roughly 6 to 90. Every sample yielded at least 7 million isolated PBMCs. A J-beta primer mix and a sample-barcoded 5' primer were used in a second PCR of about 6 to 12 cycles. MiXCR was run by TCRdb on the 5' RACE reads, yielding one entry per CDR3 protein. The sample records over 1.5 million distinct CDR3 sequences, around 48% being singletons. The data stem from a study of blood T cells in healthy people across ages. Germline CDR1 and CDR2: MNHNY and SVGAGI (reference sequence). Trimming removed 6 bases at V and 7 bases at J, with 15 bases between. The length of the CDR3 is 13 residues.

This receptor was taken from a woman aged 40 to 50 in good health. The sequencing sample was made of blood. This chain joins TRBV6-6 and TRBJ1-2, with TRBD1 as a possible D gene (6 bases). The DNA for the CDR3 is TGTGCCAGCAGGCACAGGGAAGGCAGTGGCTACACCTTC. It encodes CASRHREGSGYTF.